One and the same sample provided the 14 T cell receptor beta chains below, sequenced in a study of blood T cell repertoires in COVID-19. Assay: immunoSEQ multiplex PCR; the TCRdb copy retains only in-frame clones and omits some. Of 150,000 to 200,000 clones listed, around nine tenths are singletons. The sequenced material came from peripheral blood. The receptors were gathered from a human donor in a cohort sampled during active COVID-19.

This chain links TRBV2 with TRBJ2-1, with a possible D match to TRBD1 (5 bases). Germline assignment: CDR1 SNHLY and CDR2 FYNNEI. This CDR3 has 16 amino acids. V lost 0 bases, J lost 4 bases, and 13 bases lay in between. The CDR3 region is CASSEAGVPPYNEQFF. CDR3 in DNA: TGTGCCAGCAGTGAAGCAGGGGTCCCCCCTTACAATGAGCAGTTCTTC.

The chain employs TRBV9 and TRBJ2-1; the D gene is possibly TRBD1 (6 bases). V gave up 0 bases and J gave up 6 bases, with 13 bases separating them. The germline gives CDR1 SGDLS, CDR2 YYNGEE. There are 15 residues in the CDR3. DNA of the CDR3: TGTGCCAGCAGCGTAGGGCAGGGGATCGTCAATGAGCAGTTCTTC. Its protein product is CASSVGQGIVNEQFF.

This rearrangement joins TRBV9 to TRBJ2-7; possible D gene TRBD2, 6 bases. The CDR3 is made up of 15 amino acids. With 0 bases removed from V and 2 bases from J, the gap between germline ends came to 12 bases. CDR1 is SGDLS, CDR2 YYNGEE, per germline. The chain's CDR3 is CASSVGGDVAYEQYF. In DNA form, the CDR3 reads TGTGCCAGCAGCGTAGGGGGGGATGTGGCCTACGAGCAGTACTTC.

The chain links TRBV9 to TRBJ2-2, with TRBD1 matching 8 bases. The V segment lost 4 bases and the J segment 5 bases; nucleotides outside the gene matches: 7. The CDR3 is 15 residues long. Germline assignment: CDR1 SGDLS and CDR2 YYNGEE. The CDR3 nucleotides read TGTGCCAGCAGCCCTAGGACAGGGTATACCGGGGAGCTGTTTTTT. Protein sequence: CASSPRTGYTGELFF.

The chain has TRBV4-3 and TRBJ1-4; D is unclear. The CDR3 contains 13 residues. Trimming cost V 4 bases and J 12 bases, with 15 bases left between them. Germline V gene sequence: CDR1 LGHNA, CDR2 YSLEER. The CDR3 coding sequence is TGCGCCAGCAGCCGCATTGACGGGAGGGAACTGTTTTTT. It specifies CASSRIDGRELFF.

Concerning this clone: Other nucleotide sequences in the sample specify the same CDR3. This chain connects TRBV18 to TRBJ1-2; TRBD1 matches at 9 bases. Germline CDR1 and CDR2: KGHSH and LQKENI. V shed 3 bases and J 5 bases; nucleotides not matched to a gene: 4. The CDR3 is made up of 14 amino acids. The CDR3 DNA reads as TGTGCCAGCTCACCCCCCGGGACAGGGTATGGCTACACCTTC. Residues: CASSPPGTGYGYTF.

V and J are TRBV13 and TRBJ2-7, with D perhaps TRBD1 (5 bases). Germline CDR1 and CDR2: PRHDT and FYEKMQ (reference sequence). CDR3 length equals 14 residues. Trimming took 2 bases from V and 2 from J, leaving 10 bases between them. The CDR3 sequence is CASSLNRGTYEQYF. CDR3 nucleotide sequence: TGTGCCAGCAGCTTAAATAGGGGAACCTACGAGCAGTACTTC.

The gene calls are TRBV6-2 or TRBV6-3 and TRBJ2-7, with 8 bases aligning to TRBD1. Trimming cost V 5 bases and J 7 bases; bases outside gene matches: 10. Germline CDR1 MNHEY, CDR2 SVGEGT. This CDR3 is built from 14 residues. CDR3 DNA sequence: TGTGCCAGCAGTGCGACACAGGGGGTGCATGAGCAGTACTTC. It translates to CASSATQGVHEQYF.

This chain connects TRBV10-2 to TRBJ2-4; no clear D. Trimming took 9 bases from V and 7 from J, leaving 10 bases between them. The CDR3 loop spans 11 amino acids. The V gene's germline CDR1 is WSHSY and CDR2 SAAADI. CDR3 sequence: CASVSSNIQYF. For the CDR3, the DNA is TGCGCCAGTGTATCGTCTAACATTCAGTACTTC.

The chain carries TRBV6-5 and TRBJ2-5; 11 bases map to TRBD2. The CDR3 covers 15 residues. Per germline, CDR1 MNHEY and CDR2 SVGAGI. With 6 bases clipped from V and 5 bases from J, the junction kept 8 bases outside the gene matches. CDR3 in DNA: TGTGCCAGCAGCGAGGGGGGACTAGCGGAGGAGACCCAGTACTTC. Protein sequence: CASSEGGLAEETQYF.

The chain employs TRBV5-6 and TRBJ2-2; D is possibly TRBD2 (6 bases). The CDR3 consists of 15 residues. Germline V gene lookup returns CDR1 SGHDT and CDR2 YYEEEE. Trimming shortened V by 3 bases and J by 0 bases, and 9 bases separated the two germline ends. In DNA form, the CDR3 reads TGTGCCAGCAGCTACGGGACTCCGAACACCGGGGAGCTGTTTTTT. Translated, it gives CASSYGTPNTGELFF.

This sequence joins TRBV6-1 and TRBJ1-6, with 8 bases lining up with TRBD1. CDR1 is MNHNS and CDR2 is SASEGT in the germline V gene. The CDR3 is 16 amino acids. The V segment lost 4 bases and the J segment 7 bases; nucleotides outside the gene matches: 9. Written as DNA, the CDR3 is TGTGCCAGCAGTGCGACCGGGACAGGAATCAATTCACCCCTCCACTTT. Amino acid sequence: CASSATGTGINSPLHF.

This clone was detected only a few times. The chain joins TRBV4-1 to TRBJ2-7; D is possibly TRBD1 (5 bases). The CDR3 length is 13 residues. Germline V CDR1 and CDR2: MGHRA, YSYEKL. With 4 bases removed from V and 4 bases from J, the gap between germline ends came to 11 bases. The chain's CDR3 is CASSLETGYEQYF. Here the CDR3 DNA reads TGCGCCAGCAGCCTAGAAACAGGTTACGAGCAGTACTTC.

The chain has TRBV6-2 or TRBV6-3 and TRBJ1-1; possible D gene TRBD1, 5 bases. The CDR3 length is 12 residues. The V end was cut by 4 bases, the J end by 5 bases, with 8 bases between. Germline V gene sequence: CDR1 MNHEY, CDR2 SVGEGT. Here the CDR3 reads CASSWGGTEAFF. In nucleotides, the CDR3 is TGTGCCAGCAGTTGGGGGGGAACTGAAGCTTTCTTT.